A single sample gave rise to the 13 T cell receptor beta chains below, sequenced in a study of T cell responses to AZD1222 COVID-19 vaccine. The data were produced by immunoSEQ multiplex PCR, yet TCRdb's version contains in-frame clones alone and is incomplete. Of 200,000 or so clones in the sample, around 90% were seen once. The sample consisted of peripheral blood, taken on day 0 of AZD1222 vaccination. These TCRs come from an adult in good health.

The V call is TRBV4-2, the J call TRBJ2-1, with no clear D. Trimming stripped 0 bases from V and 9 bases from J, with 12 bases between. There are 14 residues in the CDR3. Germline CDR1 reads LGHNA; CDR2 reads YNFKEQ. DNA of the CDR3: TGTGCCAGCAGCCAAGACGCGGTTGGAATTGAGCAGTTCTTC. Protein product: CASSQDAVGIEQFF.

The V gene is TRBV3-1 (or the pseudogene TRBV3-2), the J gene TRBJ2-1; 12 positions match TRBD2. This CDR3 is built from 17 residues. Germline values: CDR1 LGHDT, CDR2 YNNKEL (reference sequence). The junction had 8 bases not matched to a gene; V was cut back by 4 bases and J by 4 bases. In DNA, the CDR3 is TGTGCCAGCAGCCTCCACCGAACTAGCGGGGGGTACAATGAGCAGTTCTTC. Protein sequence: CASSLHRTSGGYNEQFF.

V is TRBV18 and J is TRBJ1-5, with D possibly being TRBD1 (6 bases). Germline-derived CDR1 and CDR2 are KGHSH and LQKENI. Trimming cost V 4 bases and J 6 bases, with 16 bases left between them. This CDR3 has 15 residues. As DNA, the CDR3 is TGTGCCAGCTCACGAGCACAGGGAAGGCGTCAGCCCCAGCATTTT. Protein product: CASSRAQGRRQPQHF.

This chain connects TRBV5-1 to TRBJ1-2; 9 nucleotides align to TRBD1. The CDR3 has 15 residues. Germline V gives CDR1 SGHRS, CDR2 YFSETQ. J gave up 7 bases and V 0 bases, and 7 bases lay outside the gene matches. CDR3 nucleotides: TGCGCCAGCAGCTTGGAGGGACAGGGTAGTGGTGGCTACACCTTC. Encoded protein: CASSLEGQGSGGYTF.

The chain couples TRBV7-2 to TRBJ2-7, with D maybe TRBD1 (5 bases). The CDR3 is 13 residues long. The V end lost 3 bases, the J end lost 0 bases, and 6 bases lay between the germline ends. Per the germline V gene, CDR1 is SGHTA and CDR2 is FQGNSA. CDR3 sequence reads: CASSFTGSYEQYF. The CDR3 coding sequence is TGTGCCAGCAGCTTCACAGGCTCCTACGAGCAGTACTTC.

The CDR3 region has the DNA TGTGCCAGCAGCGAGACAGGCACTGAAGCTTTCTTT. As protein: CASSETGTEAFF. The chain couples TRBV7-8 to TRBJ1-1; tentative D call: TRBD1 (6 bases). From germline, CDR1 is SGHVS and CDR2 FQNEAQ. With 5 bases removed from V and 4 bases from J, the gap between germline ends came to 8 bases. This CDR3 comprises 12 residues.

Notes on this clone: At the DNA level, this CDR3 is encoded by other sequences in the same sample as well. V and J are TRBV10-1 and TRBJ2-3; TRBD1 is a possible D gene (5 bases). V gave up 3 bases and J gave up 2 bases, with 9 bases separating them. Germline assignment: CDR1 WNHNN and CDR2 SYGVQD (reference sequence). CDR3 size: 14 residues. CDR3 bases: TGCGCCAGCAGTGACAGGGCCCTCACAGATACGCAGTATTTT. Its protein product is CASSDRALTDTQYF.

The gene calls are TRBV6-5 and TRBJ2-7; the D gene is possibly TRBD2 (5 bases). The CDR3 length is 15 residues. Trimming shortened V by 6 bases and J by 6 bases, and 21 bases separated the two germline ends. Looked up from germline, CDR1 is MNHEY and CDR2 is SVGAGI. The CDR3 loop reads CASSPSGTFGREQYF. The DNA of the CDR3 is TGTGCCAGCAGCCCCTCGGGAACGTTCGGACGCGAGCAGTACTTC.

The chain recombines TRBV2 with TRBJ1-4, with D unresolved. V lost 2 bases, J lost 1 base, and 8 bases lay in between. The CDR3 totals 15 residues. Germline lookup yields CDR1 SNHLY and CDR2 FYNNEI. CDR3 amino acids: CASSETGITNEKLFF. The CDR3, as DNA: TGTGCCAGCAGTGAAACGGGCATAACTAATGAAAAACTGTTTTTT.

V is TRBV15 and J is TRBJ2-1; TRBD2 matches 8 bases. Unmatched junction bases numbered 8, after V lost 3 bases and J lost 7 bases. Germline lookup yields CDR1 LNHNV and CDR2 YYDKDF (reference sequence). The CDR3 covers 15 residues. The CDR3 DNA sequence: TGTGCCACCAGCAGTCAACGGGGGGGCAGGAATGAGCAGTTCTTC. It is translated as CATSSQRGGRNEQFF.

This chain joins TRBV27 and TRBJ2-7; D perhaps matches TRBD2 (6 bases). Trimming shortened V by 6 bases and J by 0 bases, and 12 bases separated the two germline ends. CDR1 and CDR2 (germline): MNHEY, SMNVEV (reference sequence). The CDR3 runs 14 residues. In DNA, the CDR3 is TGTGCCAGCAGACGGGAGAAGAGCTCCTACGAGCAGTACTTC. It yields the protein CASRREKSSYEQYF.

The gene calls are TRBV7-3 and TRBJ1-6, with D hard to call. The CDR3 spans 15 residues. V was pared by 2 bases and J by 3 bases, with 8 bases between. In germline, CDR1 is SGHTA, CDR2 FQGTGA. CDR3 DNA sequence: TGTGCCAGCAGCTTATCCTCGGACTATAATTCACCCCTCCACTTT. It translates to CASSLSSDYNSPLHF.

Only one count was recorded for this clone. The DNA for the CDR3 is TGCGCCAGCAGCTTATTTAGTACAGTCCGACACAATGAGCAGTTCTTC. This gives the protein CASSLFSTVRHNEQFF. V and J are TRBV5-1 and TRBJ2-1; no firm D call. The CDR3 consists of 16 residues. V was cut by 2 bases and J by 5 bases, with 17 bases left in between. Looked up from germline, CDR1 is SGHRS and CDR2 is YFSETQ.